This T cell receptor (beta chain) was captured in a study of CD8 T cells in Susac syndrome. With random hexamers, about 0.5 to 1 ug RNA was reverse transcribed. TCRdb ran MiXCR on the immunoSEQ multiplex PCR reads and lists one entry per CDR3 protein. The sample shows under 200,000 distinct CDR3 sequences, 90% to 95% of them seen only once. This CDR3 has 15 residues. Germline assignment: CDR1 SGHRS and CDR2 YFSETQ. Trimming shortened V by 0 bases and J by 2 bases, and 11 bases separated the two germline ends. V is TRBV5-1 and J is TRBJ2-5; perhaps TRBD1 as D (6 bases). This receptor was taken from a human donor in good health. The specimen sequenced was CD4+ T cells from PBMCs. In DNA form, the CDR3 reads TGCGCCAGCAGCTTGGGGGACACCGGACAAGAGACCCAGTACTTC. It translates to CASSLGDTGQETQYF. The entire variable domain, with the rest obtained from reference TRBV5-1 and TRBJ2-5, is as follows: KAGVTQTPRYLIKTRGQQVTLSCSPISGHRSVSWYQQTPGQGLQFLFEYFSETQRNKGNFPGRFSGRQFSNSRSEMNVSTLELGDSALYLCASSLGDTGQETQYFGPGTRLLVL.